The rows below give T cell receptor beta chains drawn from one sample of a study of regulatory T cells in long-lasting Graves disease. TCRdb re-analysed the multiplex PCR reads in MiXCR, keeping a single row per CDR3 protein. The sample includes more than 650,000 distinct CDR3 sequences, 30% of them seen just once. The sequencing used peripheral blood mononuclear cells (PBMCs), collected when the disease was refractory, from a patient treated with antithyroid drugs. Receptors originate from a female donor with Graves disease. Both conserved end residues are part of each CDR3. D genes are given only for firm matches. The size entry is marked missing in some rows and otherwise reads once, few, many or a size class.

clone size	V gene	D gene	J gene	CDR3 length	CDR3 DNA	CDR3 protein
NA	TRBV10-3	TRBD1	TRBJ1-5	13	TGTGCCATCAGCACAGGGGAGGATCAGCCCCAGCATTTT	CAISTGEDQPQHF
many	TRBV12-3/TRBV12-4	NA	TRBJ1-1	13	TGTGCCAGCACCAAAGTGTTGGGCACTGAAGCTTTCTTT	CASTKVLGTEAFF
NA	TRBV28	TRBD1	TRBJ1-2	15	TGTGCCAGCAGCCAAGATGGGGGACAGGTCTATGGCTACACCTTC	CASSQDGGQVYGYTF
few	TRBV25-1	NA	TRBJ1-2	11	TGTGCCAGCATGACAGGAAATGGCTACACCTTC	CASMTGNGYTF
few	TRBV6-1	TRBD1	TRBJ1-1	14	TGTGCCAGCAGCTTAGACAGGGGGGAAACTGAAGCTTTCTTT	CASSLDRGETEAFF
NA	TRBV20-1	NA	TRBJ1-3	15	TGCAGTGCTAGAGGGACAGCGAACTCTGGAAACACCATATATTTT	CSARGTANSGNTIYF
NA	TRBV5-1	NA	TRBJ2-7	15	TGCGCCAGCAGCCCCGGATCCAGTCGCCCCGAAGGGCAGTACTTC	CASSPGSSRPEGQYF
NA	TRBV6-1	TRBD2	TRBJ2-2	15	TGTGCCAGCAGGGGGACTAGCGGGTTCACCGGGGAGCTGTTTTTT	CASRGTSGFTGELFF
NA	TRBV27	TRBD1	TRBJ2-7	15	TGTGCCAGCAGTTTATCTAGGACAGGGGTTCTCGAGCAGTACTTC	CASSLSRTGVLEQYF
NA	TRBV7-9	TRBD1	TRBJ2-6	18	TGTGCCAGCAGCACTGACAGGGCTGATAGATCTGGGGCCAACGTCCTGACTTTC	CASSTDRADRSGANVLTF
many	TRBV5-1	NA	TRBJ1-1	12	TGCGCCAGCAATGTTGATCGGACTGAAGCTTTCTTT	CASNVDRTEAFF
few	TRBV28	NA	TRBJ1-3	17	TGTGCCAGCAGTTTATCGCCCGCTATCGGCTCTGGAAACACCATATATTTT	CASSLSPAIGSGNTIYF
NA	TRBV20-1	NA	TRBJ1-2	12	TGCAGTGCTAGCCTACCGGGGGGCGGCTACACCTTC	CSASLPGGGYTF
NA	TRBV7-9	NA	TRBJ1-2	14	TGTGCCAGCAGCGCCCCATTGGGGAACTATGGCTACACCTTC	CASSAPLGNYGYTF
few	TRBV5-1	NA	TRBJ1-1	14	TGCGCCAGCAGCTTCCCGGGGCCGAACACTGAAGCTTTCTTT	CASSFPGPNTEAFF
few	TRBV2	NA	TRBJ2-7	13	TGTGCCAGCAGTCCCGACAGGAATGGCGAGCAGTACTTC	CASSPDRNGEQYF
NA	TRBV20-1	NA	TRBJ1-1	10	TGCAGTGCTAGGGGACAAGAAGCTTTCTTT	CSARGQEAFF
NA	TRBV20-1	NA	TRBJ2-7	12	TGCAGTGCTAGAGATTTCCGTTCGGAGCAGTACTTC	CSARDFRSEQYF
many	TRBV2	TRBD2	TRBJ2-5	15	TGTGCCAGCGCCCCTAGCGGGAGTGGAAGAGAGACCCAGTACTTC	CASAPSGSGRETQYF
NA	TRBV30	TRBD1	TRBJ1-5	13	TGTGCCTGGAGCTGGGACAGCGATCAGCCCCAGCATTTT	CAWSWDSDQPQHF
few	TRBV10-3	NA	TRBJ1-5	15	TGTGCCATCAGTGAGTCCGCGGGGGGGAATCAGCCCCAGCATTTT	CAISESAGGNQPQHF
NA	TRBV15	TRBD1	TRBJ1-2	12	TGTGCCACCAGGTCAGGGGGCACGGGCTACACCTTC	CATRSGGTGYTF
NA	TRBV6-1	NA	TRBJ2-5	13	TGTGCCAGCAGTGAACAGGGTCCGAAGACCCAGTACTTC	CASSEQGPKTQYF
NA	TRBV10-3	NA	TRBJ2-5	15	TGTGCCATCAGTGAGTCCCGACGGTACCAAGAGACCCAGTACTTC	CAISESRRYQETQYF
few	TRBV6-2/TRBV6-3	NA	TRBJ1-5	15	TGTGCCAGCACCTACGTTGACACACCCAATCAGCCCCAGCATTTT	CASTYVDTPNQPQHF
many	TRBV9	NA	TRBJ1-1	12	TGTGCCAGCAGCGTAGACGCGACTGAAGCTTTCTTT	CASSVDATEAFF
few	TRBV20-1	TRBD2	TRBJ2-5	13	TGCAGTGCTAGTTCGCATAAAGCGGGGGCCCAGTACTTC	CSASSHKAGAQYF
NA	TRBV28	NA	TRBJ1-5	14	TGTGCCAGCAGACCCAGTAGGGCTGGTCAGCCCCAGCATTTT	CASRPSRAGQPQHF
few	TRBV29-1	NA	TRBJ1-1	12	TGCAGCGTTGACGGTTCAAACACTGAAGCTTTCTTT	CSVDGSNTEAFF
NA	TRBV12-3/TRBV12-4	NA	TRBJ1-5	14	TGTGCCAGCAGTTTTGGCCGTAGGTATCAGCCCCAGCATTTT	CASSFGRRYQPQHF
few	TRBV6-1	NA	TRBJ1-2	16	TGTGCCAGCAGTGATCTCTTGGGGGGGAGAGGAGCTGGCTACACCTTC	CASSDLLGGRGAGYTF
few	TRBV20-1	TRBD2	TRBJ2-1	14	TGCAGTGCTAGTGGGAGCGGGGTATACAATGAGCAGTTCTTC	CSASGSGVYNEQFF
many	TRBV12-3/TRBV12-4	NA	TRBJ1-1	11	TGTGCCAGCAACAACGACACTGAAGCTTTCTTT	CASNNDTEAFF
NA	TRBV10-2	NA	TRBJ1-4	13	TGCGCCAGCAGTTCAACCGGGCTCTCACGCTGGGTTTTT	CASSSTGLSRWVF
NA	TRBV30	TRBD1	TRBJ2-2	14	TGTGCCTGGATCCGGGACAGCGCCGGCGGGGAGCTGTTTTTT	CAWIRDSAGGELFF
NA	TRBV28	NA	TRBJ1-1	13	TGTGCCAGCAGTCCCCCCACGAACGCTGAAGCTTTCTTT	CASSPPTNAEAFF
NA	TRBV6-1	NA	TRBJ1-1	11	TGTGCCAGCAACCGGGGGAGGGAGGCTTTCTTT	CASNRGREAFF
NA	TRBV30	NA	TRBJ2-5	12	TGTGCCTGGAACCCAGGTCAGGAGACCCAGTACTTC	CAWNPGQETQYF
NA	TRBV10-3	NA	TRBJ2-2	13	TGTGCCATCAGTGAGGTTTCCACCGGGGAGCTGTTTTTT	CAISEVSTGELFF
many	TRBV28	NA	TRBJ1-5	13	TGTGCCAGCAGTCCCCGTCGAAGTCAGCCCCAGCATTTT	CASSPRRSQPQHF
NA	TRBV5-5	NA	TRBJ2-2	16	TGTGCCAGCAGCCTGGGGGCAACCCCTGGGACCGGGGAGCTGTTTTTT	CASSLGATPGTGELFF
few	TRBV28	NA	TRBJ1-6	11	TGTGCCAGCAGTTCACACTTACCCCTCCACTTT	CASSSHLPLHF
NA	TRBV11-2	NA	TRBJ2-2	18	TGTGCCAGCAGCCCTTTGACAGGTCGGGTTGCGAACACCGGGGAGCTGTTTTTT	CASSPLTGRVANTGELFF
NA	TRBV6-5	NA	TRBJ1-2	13	TGTGCCAGCAGTTACCGTAGATTCTATGGCTACACCTTC	CASSYRRFYGYTF
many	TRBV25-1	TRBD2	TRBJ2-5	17	TGTGCCAGCAGTGAATCTCGGACTAGCGGACCCCCCGAGACCCAGTACTTC	CASSESRTSGPPETQYF
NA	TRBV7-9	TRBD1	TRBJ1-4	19	TGTGCCAGCAGCTTAGGGGACAGGGGAAGACGAGACGTTAATGAAAAACTGTTTTTT	CASSLGDRGRRDVNEKLFF
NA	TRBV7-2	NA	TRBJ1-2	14	TGTGCCAGCAGCGGGAGGCGGGGAAACTATGGCTACACCTTC	CASSGRRGNYGYTF
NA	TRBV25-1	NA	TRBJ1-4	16	TGTGCCAGCTCCTCCCGCCGGCACCCCGCTAATGAAAAACTGTTTTTT	CASSSRRHPANEKLFF
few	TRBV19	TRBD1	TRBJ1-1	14	TGTGCCAGTACTCAGACAGGGAGGGGCACTGAAGCTTTCTTT	CASTQTGRGTEAFF